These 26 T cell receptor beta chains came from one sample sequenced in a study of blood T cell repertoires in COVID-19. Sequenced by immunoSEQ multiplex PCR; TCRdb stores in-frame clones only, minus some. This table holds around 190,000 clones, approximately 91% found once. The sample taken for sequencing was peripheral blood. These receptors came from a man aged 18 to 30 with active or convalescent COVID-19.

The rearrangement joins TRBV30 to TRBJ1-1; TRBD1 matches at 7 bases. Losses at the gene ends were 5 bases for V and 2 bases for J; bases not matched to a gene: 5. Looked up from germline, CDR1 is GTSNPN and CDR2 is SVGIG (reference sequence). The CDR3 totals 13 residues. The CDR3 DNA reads TGTGCCTGGGGGACAGCTTTTAACACTGAAGCTTTCTTT. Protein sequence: CAWGTAFNTEAFF.

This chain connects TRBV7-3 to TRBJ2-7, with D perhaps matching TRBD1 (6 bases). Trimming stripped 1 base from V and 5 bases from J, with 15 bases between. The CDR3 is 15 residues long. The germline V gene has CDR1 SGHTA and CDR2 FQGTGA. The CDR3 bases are TGTGCCAGCAGCTTAAATGGGGGCGGCTGGGACGAGCAGTACTTC. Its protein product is CASSLNGGGWDEQYF.

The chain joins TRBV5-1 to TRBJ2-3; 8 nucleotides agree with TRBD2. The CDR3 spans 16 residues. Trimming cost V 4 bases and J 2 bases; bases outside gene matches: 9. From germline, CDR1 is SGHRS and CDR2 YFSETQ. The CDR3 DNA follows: TGCGCCAGCAGCCAAGTTGGGACTAGACCCACAGATACGCAGTATTTT. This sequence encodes CASSQVGTRPTDTQYF. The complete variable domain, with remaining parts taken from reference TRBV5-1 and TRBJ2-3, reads KAGVTQTPRYLIKTRGQQVTLSCSPISGHRSVSWYQQTPGQGLQFLFEYFSETQRNKGNFPGRFSGRQFSNSRSEMNVSTLELGDSALYLCASSQVGTRPTDTQYFGPGTRLTVL.

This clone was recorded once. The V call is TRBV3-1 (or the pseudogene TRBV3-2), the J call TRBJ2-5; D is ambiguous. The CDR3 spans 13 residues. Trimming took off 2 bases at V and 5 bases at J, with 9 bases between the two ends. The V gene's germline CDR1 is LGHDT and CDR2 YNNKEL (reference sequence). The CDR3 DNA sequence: TGTGCCAGCAGCCAATTCCCCCGGGAGACCCAGTACTTC. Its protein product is CASSQFPRETQYF.

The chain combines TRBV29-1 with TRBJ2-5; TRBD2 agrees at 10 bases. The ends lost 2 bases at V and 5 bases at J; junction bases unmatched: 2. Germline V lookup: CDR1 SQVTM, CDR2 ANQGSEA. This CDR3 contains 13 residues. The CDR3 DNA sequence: TGCAGCGTTGAACTAGCGGGGGTGGAGACCCAGTACTTC. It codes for CSVELAGVETQYF.

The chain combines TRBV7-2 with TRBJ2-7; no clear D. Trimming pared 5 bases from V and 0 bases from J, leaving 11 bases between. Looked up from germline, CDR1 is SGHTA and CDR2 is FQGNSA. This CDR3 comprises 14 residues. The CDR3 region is CASSMSITSYEQYF. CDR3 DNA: TGTGCCAGCAGCATGAGCATTACCTCCTACGAGCAGTACTTC. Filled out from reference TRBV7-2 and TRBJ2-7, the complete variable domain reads GAGVSQSPSNKVTEKGKDVELRCDPISGHTALYWYRQSLGQGLEFLIYFQGNSAPDKSGLPSDRFSAERTGGSVSTLTIQRTQQEDSAVYLCASSMSITSYEQYFGPGTRLTVT.

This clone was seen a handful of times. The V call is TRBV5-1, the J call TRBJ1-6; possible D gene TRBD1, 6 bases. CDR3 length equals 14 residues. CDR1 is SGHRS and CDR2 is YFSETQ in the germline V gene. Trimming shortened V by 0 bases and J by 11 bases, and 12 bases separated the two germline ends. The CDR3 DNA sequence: TGCGCCAGCAGCTTGGAGGGTAGACAGGCACCCCTCCACTTT. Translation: CASSLEGRQAPLHF. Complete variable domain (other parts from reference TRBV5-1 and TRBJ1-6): KAGVTQTPRYLIKTRGQQVTLSCSPISGHRSVSWYQQTPGQGLQFLFEYFSETQRNKGNFPGRFSGRQFSNSRSEMNVSTLELGDSALYLCASSLEGRQAPLHFGNGTRLTVT.

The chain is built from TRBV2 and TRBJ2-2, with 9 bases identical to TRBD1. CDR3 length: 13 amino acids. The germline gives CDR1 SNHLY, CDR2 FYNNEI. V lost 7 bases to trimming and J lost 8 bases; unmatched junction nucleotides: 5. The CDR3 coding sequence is TGTGCCAGCACCAGGACAGGGGCAGGGGAGCTGTTTTTT. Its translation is CASTRTGAGELFF.

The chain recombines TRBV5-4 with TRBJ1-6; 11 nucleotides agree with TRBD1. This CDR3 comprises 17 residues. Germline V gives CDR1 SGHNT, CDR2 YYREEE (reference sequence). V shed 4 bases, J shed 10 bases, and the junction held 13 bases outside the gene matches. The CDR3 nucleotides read TGTGCCAGCAGCGTCCTTCCGGGACAGGGGGGAAACTCACCCCTCCACTTT. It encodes CASSVLPGQGGNSPLHF.

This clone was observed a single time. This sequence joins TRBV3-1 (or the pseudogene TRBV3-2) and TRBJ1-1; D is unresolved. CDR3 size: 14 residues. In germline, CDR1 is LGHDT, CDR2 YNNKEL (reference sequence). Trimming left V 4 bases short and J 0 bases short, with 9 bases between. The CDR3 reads CASSLSTMNTEAFF. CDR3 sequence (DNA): TGTGCCAGCAGCCTTAGTACCATGAACACTGAAGCTTTCTTT.

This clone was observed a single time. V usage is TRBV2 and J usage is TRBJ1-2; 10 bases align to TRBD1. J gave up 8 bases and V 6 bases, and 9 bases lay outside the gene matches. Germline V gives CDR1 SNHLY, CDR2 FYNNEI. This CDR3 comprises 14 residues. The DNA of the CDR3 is TGTGCCAGCAGCATGGGACAGGGGAGAAGGGGCTACACCTTC. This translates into CASSMGQGRRGYTF.

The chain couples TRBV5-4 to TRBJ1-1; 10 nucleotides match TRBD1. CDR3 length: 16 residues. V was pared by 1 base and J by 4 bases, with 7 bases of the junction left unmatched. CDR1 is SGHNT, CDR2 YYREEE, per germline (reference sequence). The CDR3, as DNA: TGTGCCAGCAGCTTGATGGCGACAGGGGGCTTCACTGAAGCTTTCTTT. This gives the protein CASSLMATGGFTEAFF.

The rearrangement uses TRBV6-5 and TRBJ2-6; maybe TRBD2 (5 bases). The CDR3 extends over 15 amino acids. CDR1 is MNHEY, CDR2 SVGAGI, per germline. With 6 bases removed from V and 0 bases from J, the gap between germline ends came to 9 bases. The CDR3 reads CASRTGSSGANVLTF. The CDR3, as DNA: TGTGCCAGCAGGACGGGGAGCTCTGGGGCCAACGTCCTGACTTTC.

The CDR3 here is CASSLDSRDTQYF. The CDR3 region has the DNA TGTGCCAGCAGCTTGGACAGCAGGGATACGCAGTATTTT. J is TRBJ2-3 and V is TRBV5-6; D is ambiguous. Deletions cut 0 bases from V and 6 bases from J, with 8 bases between. The CDR3 sequence is 13 residues long. From germline, CDR1 is SGHDT and CDR2 YYEEEE.

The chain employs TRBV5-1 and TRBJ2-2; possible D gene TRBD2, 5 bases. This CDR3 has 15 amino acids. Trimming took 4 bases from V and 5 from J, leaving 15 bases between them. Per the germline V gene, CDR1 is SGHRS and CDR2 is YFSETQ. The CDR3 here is CASSRPGMGTGELFF. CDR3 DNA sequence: TGCGCCAGCAGCCGCCCGGGAATGGGAACCGGGGAGCTGTTTTTT.

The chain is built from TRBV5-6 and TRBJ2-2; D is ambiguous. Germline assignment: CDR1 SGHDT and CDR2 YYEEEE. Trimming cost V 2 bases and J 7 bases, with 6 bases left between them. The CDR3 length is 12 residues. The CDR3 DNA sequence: TGTGCCAGCAGCTTCTCTAGCGGGGAGCTGTTTTTT. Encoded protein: CASSFSSGELFF.

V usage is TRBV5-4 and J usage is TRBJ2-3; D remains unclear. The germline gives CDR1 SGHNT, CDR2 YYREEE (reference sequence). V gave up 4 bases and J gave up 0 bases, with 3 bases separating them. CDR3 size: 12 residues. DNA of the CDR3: TGTGCCAGCAGCCTAAGCACAGATACGCAGTATTTT. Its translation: CASSLSTDTQYF.

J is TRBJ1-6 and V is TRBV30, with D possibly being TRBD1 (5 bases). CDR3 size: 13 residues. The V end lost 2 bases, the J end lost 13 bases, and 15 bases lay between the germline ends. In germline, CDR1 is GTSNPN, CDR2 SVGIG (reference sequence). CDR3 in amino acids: CAWSPGTYLPLHF. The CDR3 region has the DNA TGTGCCTGGAGTCCCGGGACTTATTTGCCCCTCCACTTT.

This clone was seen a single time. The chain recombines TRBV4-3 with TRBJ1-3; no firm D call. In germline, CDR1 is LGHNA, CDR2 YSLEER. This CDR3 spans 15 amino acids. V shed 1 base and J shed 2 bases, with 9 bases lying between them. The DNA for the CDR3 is TGCGCCAGCAGCCAAGGATCGGGGACTGGAAACACCATATATTTT. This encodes CASSQGSGTGNTIYF.

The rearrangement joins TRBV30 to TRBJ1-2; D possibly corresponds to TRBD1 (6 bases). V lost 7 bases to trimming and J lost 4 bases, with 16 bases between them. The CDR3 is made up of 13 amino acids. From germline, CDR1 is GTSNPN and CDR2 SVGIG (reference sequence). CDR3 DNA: TGTGCCTCGTACCGGGGGGCCGGCTATGGCTACACCTTC. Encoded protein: CASYRGAGYGYTF. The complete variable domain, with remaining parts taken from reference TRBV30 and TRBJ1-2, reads SQTIHQWPATLVQPVGSPLSLECTVEGTSNPNLYWYRQAAGRGLQLLFYSVGIGQISSEVPQNLSASRPQDRQFILSSKKLLLSDSGFYLCASYRGAGYGYTFGSGTRLTVV.

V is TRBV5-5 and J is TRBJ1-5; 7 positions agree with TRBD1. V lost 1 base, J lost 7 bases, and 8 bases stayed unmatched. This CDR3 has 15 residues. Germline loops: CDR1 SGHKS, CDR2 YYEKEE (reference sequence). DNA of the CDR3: TGTGCCAGCAGCTTGACGACAGGGACGGACCAGCCCCAGCATTTT. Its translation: CASSLTTGTDQPQHF.

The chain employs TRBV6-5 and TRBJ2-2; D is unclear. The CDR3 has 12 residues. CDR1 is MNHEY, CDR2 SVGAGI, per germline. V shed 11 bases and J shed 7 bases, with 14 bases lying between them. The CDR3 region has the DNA TGTGCCGCCGGCGAACGGAGCGGGGAGCTGTTTTTT. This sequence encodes CAAGERSGELFF.

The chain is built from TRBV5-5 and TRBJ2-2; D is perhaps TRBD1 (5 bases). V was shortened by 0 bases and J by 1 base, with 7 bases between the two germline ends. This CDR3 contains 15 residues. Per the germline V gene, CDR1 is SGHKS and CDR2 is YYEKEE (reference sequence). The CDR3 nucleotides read TGTGCCAGCAGCTTGGGCGACAGGAACACCGGGGAGCTGTTTTTT. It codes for CASSLGDRNTGELFF.

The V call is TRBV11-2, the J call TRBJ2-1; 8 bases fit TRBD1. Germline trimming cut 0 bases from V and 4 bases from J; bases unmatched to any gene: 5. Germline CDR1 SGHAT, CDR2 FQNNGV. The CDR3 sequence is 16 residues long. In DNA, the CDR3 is TGTGCCAGCAGCTTAGATAGGGGACAGGCTTACAATGAGCAGTTCTTC. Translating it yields CASSLDRGQAYNEQFF.

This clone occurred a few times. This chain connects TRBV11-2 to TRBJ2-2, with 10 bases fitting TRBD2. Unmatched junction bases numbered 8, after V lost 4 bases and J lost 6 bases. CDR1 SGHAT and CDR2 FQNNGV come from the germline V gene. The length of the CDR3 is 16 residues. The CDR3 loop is CASSSITSGTPGELFF. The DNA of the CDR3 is TGTGCCAGCAGCTCAATTACTAGCGGGACCCCCGGGGAGCTGTTTTTT. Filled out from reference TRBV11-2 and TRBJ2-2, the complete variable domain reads EAGVAQSPRYKIIEKRQSVAFWCNPISGHATLYWYQQILGQGPKLLIQFQNNGVVDDSQLPKDRFSAERLKGVDSTLKIQPAKLEDSAVYLCASSSITSGTPGELFFGEGSRLTVL.

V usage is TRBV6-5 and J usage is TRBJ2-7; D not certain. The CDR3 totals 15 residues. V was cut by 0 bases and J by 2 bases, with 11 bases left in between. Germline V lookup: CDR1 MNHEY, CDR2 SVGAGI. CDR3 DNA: TGTGCCAGCAGTTACTCGTCGGGTGTCGCCTACGAGCAGTACTTC. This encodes CASSYSSGVAYEQYF.